There are a few counts of the clone carrying this T cell receptor (beta chain). Its antigen is unidentified. The data were taken from a study of beta chain features in type 1 diabetes. Study-wide background: Summed over all samples, the examined sorted cells came to more than 85 million.

Notes on the study in general: Insertions were fewer and deletions more numerous at VDJ junctions in type 1 diabetes patients.

Expressed TCRB transcripts were sequenced because the isolated RNA had all been reverse transcribed beforehand. Produced via immunoSEQ multiplex PCR; TCRdb's table is partial and in-frame only. In the table there are about 220,000 clones, about a tenth of which are singletons. This TCR was recovered from a man in his late teens or twenties in good health. Sequenced sample: central memory CD4+ T cells from blood.

The CDR3 sequence is CASRGLAGNEQFF. The DNA for the CDR3 is TGTGCCAGCAGGGGACTAGCGGGCAATGAGCAGTTCTTC. The chain couples TRBV28 to TRBJ2-1; 12 bases are a match to TRBD2. CDR1 and CDR2 (germline): MDHEN, SYDVKM. This CDR3 region has 13 residues. V shed 6 bases, J shed 6 bases, and the junction held 0 bases outside the gene matches.